Following are 31 T cell receptor beta chains from one sample sequenced in a study of vaccination and CD4 T cells after COVID-19. These TCRs are of unknown antigen specificity. Treatment denoted: roughly 11-day PBMC culture with coronavirus spike peptide pools or control peptides (ViraFEST assay). Cultured CD4+ T-cell DNA underwent Oncomine TCR Beta short-read sequencing. MiXCR, applied by TCRdb to the PCR reads, yields one record per CDR3 protein. The sample has several thousand distinct CDR3 sequences, about 14% seen once. Material: CD4+ T cells from blood, cultured in vitro. The receptor source for this set is a human donor who had recovered from COVID-19.

V is TRBV12-3 or TRBV12-4 and J is TRBJ2-2, with D hard to call. V shed 6 bases and J shed 4 bases, with 12 bases lying between them. This CDR3 spans 14 amino acids. CDR3: CASSPSFFTGELFF. In DNA, the CDR3 is TGTGCCAGCAGCCCCTCCTTTTTCACCGGGGAGCTGTTTTTT.

This clonotype is deemed medium-sized. The chain combines TRBV7-9 with TRBJ1-2, with no clear D. Germline V gene lookup returns CDR1 SEHNR and CDR2 FQNEAQ (reference sequence). This CDR3 is built from 13 residues. V was pared by 8 bases and J by 0 bases, with 10 bases between. CDR3 sequence reads: CASLKGTNYGYTF. CDR3 coding DNA: TGTGCCAGCTTGAAAGGAACTAACTATGGCTACACCTTC.

V gene TRBV25-1 combines with J gene TRBJ1-6; TRBD1 matches at 11 bases. CDR3 length: 17 amino acids. Per the germline V gene, CDR1 is MGHDK and CDR2 is SYGVNS. V was pared by 2 bases and J by 7 bases, with 7 bases of the junction left unmatched. The CDR3 loop reads CASSEGGTGGRNSPLHF. The DNA of the CDR3 is TGTGCCAGCAGTGAAGGGGGGACAGGGGGGAGGAATTCACCCCTCCACTTT.

In this sample, this clonotype is medium-sized (0.01 to 0.1%). The chain has TRBV20-1 and TRBJ2-2; D is unresolved. The CDR3 totals 18 residues. V was trimmed by 2 bases and J by 2 bases, leaving 21 bases between them. CDR1 and CDR2 from the germline V gene are DFQATT and SNEGSKA (reference sequence). CDR3 residues: CSARPQRPVTANTGELFF. CDR3 nucleotides: TGCAGTGCTAGACCCCAACGGCCAGTCACAGCTAACACCGGGGAGCTGTTTTTT.

This clonotype was observed a few times. The chain is built from TRBV9 and TRBJ1-1, with 8 bases lining up with TRBD1. Germline V lookup: CDR1 SGDLS, CDR2 YYNGEE. This CDR3 is 15 amino acids long. V lost 1 base to trimming and J lost 4 bases; unmatched junction nucleotides: 6. This chain's CDR3 is CASSVQGAGSTEAFF. CDR3 DNA sequence: TGTGCCAGCAGCGTACAGGGGGCGGGCAGCACTGAAGCTTTCTTT.

By share of the sample, this clonotype is medium-sized (0.01 to 0.1%). The chain links TRBV7-2 to TRBJ2-2; 7 nucleotides agree with TRBD2. The CDR3 has 15 amino acids. CDR1 and CDR2 from the germline V gene are SGHTA and FQGNSA. Trimming cost V 8 bases and J 2 bases; bases outside gene matches: 8. As DNA, the CDR3 is TGTGCCAGCCAGAGCGGGGACTACAACACCGGGGAGCTGTTTTTT. Translated: CASQSGDYNTGELFF.

As for this clonotype: A clone one base away is much larger, so this may be a read error. The DNA for the CDR3 is TGTGCCGGCACCCAAAGGGAACGGCAGGGTAATCAGCCCCAGCATTTT. Protein sequence: CAGTQRERQGNQPQHF. The chain has TRBV27 and TRBJ1-5; TRBD1 might be the D (5 bases). The CDR3 length is 16 residues. Per germline, CDR1 MNHEY and CDR2 SMNVEV (reference sequence). The ends were cut back, 11 bases at V and 4 bases at J, with 24 bases in the middle.

V usage is TRBV30 and J usage is TRBJ2-7; D is unclear. V gave up 0 bases and J gave up 3 bases, with 9 bases separating them. This CDR3 has 13 residues. Looked up from germline, CDR1 is GTSNPN and CDR2 is SVGIG (reference sequence). The CDR3 DNA reads TGTGCCTGGAGTGTACGGAACCTCTACGAGCAGTACTTC. It encodes CAWSVRNLYEQYF.

By proportion, this clonotype is medium-sized. The chain has TRBV6-2 or TRBV6-3 and TRBJ1-5; D may be TRBD1 (5 bases). The CDR3 extends over 16 amino acids. Trimming shortened V by 1 base and J by 3 bases, and 13 bases separated the two germline ends. Germline CDR1 MNHEY, CDR2 SVGEGT. The CDR3 spells CASSYYRTTSNQPQHF. The CDR3 nucleotides read TGTGCCAGCAGTTACTATAGGACAACTTCCAATCAGCCCCAGCATTTT.

This clonotype was recorded a few times. The chain links TRBV5-4 to TRBJ2-7; D may be TRBD1 or TRBD2 (5 bases each). V lost 6 bases to trimming and J lost 0 bases, with 13 bases between them. Germline V lookup: CDR1 SGHNT, CDR2 YYREEE (reference sequence). The CDR3 totals 14 residues. CDR3 amino acids: CASTRQGPSYEQYF. In nucleotides, the CDR3 is TGTGCCAGCACCCGGCAGGGACCCTCCTACGAGCAGTACTTC.

This clonotype is judged medium-sized. CDR3 residues: CASSSDGGRGYGYTF. In nucleotides, the CDR3 is TGTGCCAGCAGTTCGGACGGGGGAAGGGGCTATGGCTACACCTTC. The chain couples TRBV6-5 to TRBJ1-2; TRBD1 is a possible D gene (5 bases). Trimming pared 4 bases from V and 4 bases from J, leaving 16 bases between. This CDR3 has 15 amino acids. CDR1 and CDR2 (germline): MNHEY, SVGAGI.

This clonotype ranks as medium-sized. The chain joins TRBV30 to TRBJ1-5; TRBD1 is a possible D gene (5 bases). The CDR3 is 17 residues long. V lost 0 bases, J lost 3 bases, and 18 bases lay in between. The germline V gene encodes CDR1 GTSNPN and CDR2 SVGIG (reference sequence). CDR3 bases: TGTGCCTGGAGTGTAACAGGTCCCGGAACGATCAATCAGCCCCAGCATTTT. Translation: CAWSVTGPGTINQPQHF. Looking up the rest from reference TRBV30 and TRBJ1-5 gives the full variable domain: SQTIHQWPATLVQPVGSPLSLECTVEGTSNPNLYWYRQAAGRGLQLLFYSVGIGQISSEVPQNLSASRPQDRQFILSSKKLLLSDSGFYLCAWSVTGPGTINQPQHFGDGTRLSIL.

This clonotype counts as medium-sized. The gene calls are TRBV19 and TRBJ1-5, with D maybe TRBD1 (5 bases). The CDR3 covers 15 residues. V dropped 3 bases and J dropped 0 bases, with 9 bases sitting between them. Germline V lookup: CDR1 LNHDA, CDR2 SQIVND (reference sequence). CDR3 in DNA: TGTGCCAGTAGTATGGGGGGGAATAGCAATCAGCCCCAGCATTTT. This gives the protein CASSMGGNSNQPQHF.

The chain couples TRBV14 to TRBJ1-1; D is ambiguous. This CDR3 is built from 13 residues. V was pared by 4 bases and J by 0 bases, with 6 bases between. Germline V gives CDR1 SGHDN, CDR2 FVKESK. In DNA, the CDR3 is TGTGCCAGCAGCCGGTACATGAACACTGAAGCTTTCTTT. Its translation is CASSRYMNTEAFF.

This clonotype showed up just a few times. This chain links TRBV6-5 with TRBJ2-5, with D perhaps given as TRBD1 or TRBD2 (5 bases each). The V end lost 4 bases, the J end lost 5 bases, and 14 bases lay between the germline ends. The germline V gene encodes CDR1 MNHEY and CDR2 SVGAGI. The CDR3 totals 14 residues. CDR3 coding DNA: TGTGCCAGCAGTTGGGACCACCGTTTGGAGACCCAGTACTTC. As protein: CASSWDHRLETQYF.

The chain links TRBV5-4 to TRBJ1-6; 7 bases fit TRBD1. CDR3 size: 14 residues. J gave up 9 bases and V 0 bases, and 3 bases lay outside the gene matches. CDR1 is SGHNT, CDR2 YYREEE, per germline (reference sequence). The CDR3 region has the DNA TGTGCCAGCAGCTTGGGACAGGGAGGTTCACCCCTCCACTTT. Protein: CASSLGQGGSPLHF.

This clonotype rates as medium-sized. The chain carries TRBV7-9 and TRBJ1-6; 7 bases match TRBD1. CDR1 and CDR2 (germline): SEHNR, FQNEAQ (reference sequence). V lost 4 bases and J lost 8; bases outside the gene matches: 2. CDR3 length equals 13 residues. The CDR3 DNA follows: TGTGCCAGCAGCTCTACAGGGGATTCACCCCTCCACTTT. Its translation: CASSSTGDSPLHF.

This clonotype was picked up a small number of times. The V and J genes are TRBV4-2 and TRBJ2-1, with 10 bases matching TRBD2. The junction had 11 bases not matched to a gene; V was cut back by 4 bases and J by 5 bases. The CDR3 is made up of 17 amino acids. The germline V gene encodes CDR1 LGHNA and CDR2 YNFKEQ. In DNA, the CDR3 is TGTGCCAGCAGCCTCCCCTTACTAGCGGGGAGTAACAATGAGCAGTTCTTC. Translation: CASSLPLLAGSNNEQFF.

As DNA, the CDR3 is TGTGCCAGCAGCTTCCGGGACGGAGCCTACGAGCAGTACTTC. It is translated as CASSFRDGAYEQYF. The chain couples TRBV27 to TRBJ2-7; D assignment may be TRBD1 or TRBD2 (5 bases each). V was clipped by 6 bases and J by 2 bases, with 14 bases between them. This CDR3 is built from 14 residues. Germline V gene lookup returns CDR1 MNHEY and CDR2 SMNVEV (reference sequence).

This clonotype was recorded once. A much larger clone lies one base from this, so it may be a read error. The gene calls are TRBV6-1 and TRBJ1-6; no reliable D call. Germline-derived CDR1 and CDR2 are MNHNS and SASEGT. The length of the CDR3 is 15 residues. CDR3 DNA sequence: TGTGTCAGCAGCCTCGCCGAGCCGGAGGGCTCACCCCTCCACTTT. Its translation is CVSSLAEPEGSPLHF.

The chain has TRBV3-1 and TRBJ2-2; 9 positions agree with TRBD1. Losses at the gene ends were 1 base for V and 6 bases for J; bases not matched to a gene: 12. The CDR3 sequence is 18 residues long. Germline CDR1 and CDR2: LGHDT and YNNKEL (reference sequence). CDR3 bases: TGTGCCAGCAGCCAAGTGTCCCCGGGACAGGGCAACGCCGGGGAGCTGTTTTTT. Its translation: CASSQVSPGQGNAGELFF.

The table lists this clonotype with a few counts. The chain links TRBV25-1 to TRBJ1-3; perhaps TRBD1 as D (6 bases). The CDR3 sequence is 18 residues long. V lost 2 bases and J lost 3, with 20 bases in between. Germline CDR1 reads MGHDK; CDR2 reads SYGVNS. CDR3 bases: TGTGCCAGCAGTGAAGTATCATCCGGCGCCAGGGGTGGAAACACCATATATTTT. Amino acid sequence: CASSEVSSGARGGNTIYF. The variable domain in full, completed from reference TRBV25-1 and TRBJ1-3, reads EADIYQTPRYLVIGTGKKITLECSQTMGHDKMYWYQQDPGMELHLIHYSYGVNSTEKGDLSSESTVSRIRTEHFPLTLESARPSHTSQYLCASSEVSSGARGGNTIYFGEGSWLTVV.

Note on this clonotype: The junction departs from germline at one end; a sequencing error may be responsible. The chain uses TRBV20-1 and TRBJ1-1; D is uncertain. Germline CDR1 reads DFQATT; CDR2 reads SNEGSKA (reference sequence). The CDR3 contains 12 residues. DNA of the CDR3: TGCAGTGCTACATCACTGAACACTGGAGCTTTCTTT. This sequence encodes CSATSLNTGAFF.

This clonotype is categorized as medium-sized (0.01 to 0.1%). The J gene is TRBJ2-5, the V gene TRBV6-1; TRBD2 matches 14 bases. CDR1 MNHNS and CDR2 SASEGT come from the germline V gene. This CDR3 has 16 amino acids. V lost 6 bases to trimming and J lost 4 bases; unmatched junction nucleotides: 7. In nucleotides, the CDR3 is TGTGCCAGCAGAGCGACTAGCGGGGGGGCCAGAGAGACCCAGTACTTC. Translating it yields CASRATSGGARETQYF.

The rearrangement uses TRBV12-3 or TRBV12-4 and TRBJ2-3, with D perhaps TRBD2 (6 bases). This CDR3 region has 16 residues. The ends were cut back, 3 bases at V and 5 bases at J, with 18 bases in the middle. The CDR3 loop reads CASSFYGRGGRDTQYF. DNA for the CDR3: TGTGCCAGCAGTTTCTACGGTAGGGGAGGTCGAGATACGCAGTATTTT.

The genes are TRBV5-6 and TRBJ1-2, with D hard to call. CDR1 is SGHDT, CDR2 YYEEEE, per germline. With 4 bases removed from V and 4 bases from J, the gap between germline ends came to 17 bases. This CDR3 contains 15 residues. Written as DNA, the CDR3 is TGTGCCAGCAGCCTTGCGAGCCAGTTGGGCTATGGCTACACCTTC. It translates to CASSLASQLGYGYTF.

This clonotype is medium-sized (0.01 to 0.1%) by share. The gene calls are TRBV21-1 and TRBJ1-6; the listed D gene, TRBD1, was not tested against the DNA. TRBV21-1 is a pseudogene locus. The CDR3 spans 17 residues. CDR3 coding DNA: TGTGCCAGCACCACCAAAGTCCGGACAGACTATAATTCACCCCTCCACTTT. Its translation is CASTTKVRTDYNSPLHF.

This clonotype was counted a few times. This chain joins TRBV5-1 and TRBJ1-1; no reliable D call. Germline V CDR1 and CDR2: SGHRS, YFSETQ. The CDR3 has 13 residues. Trimming took off 4 bases at V and 3 bases at J, with 10 bases between the two ends. The CDR3 nucleotides are TGCGCCAGCAGCCTGGGAAGGGACACTGAAGCTTTCTTT. The encoded protein is CASSLGRDTEAFF. Looking up the rest from reference TRBV5-1 and TRBJ1-1 gives the full variable domain: KAGVTQTPRYLIKTRGQQVTLSCSPISGHRSVSWYQQTPGQGLQFLFEYFSETQRNKGNFPGRFSGRQFSNSRSEMNVSTLELGDSALYLCASSLGRDTEAFFGQGTRLTVV.

This clonotype was seen a few times. This chain uses TRBV2 with TRBJ1-2; D unclear. The V end lost 10 bases, the J end lost 4 bases, and 19 bases lay between the germline ends. The CDR3 covers 14 residues. The germline gives CDR1 SNHLY, CDR2 FYNNEI. The CDR3 here is CATEPGRTFYGYTF. In DNA form, the CDR3 reads TGTGCCACAGAACCGGGCCGAACATTCTATGGCTACACCTTC. The complete variable domain, with remaining parts taken from reference TRBV2 and TRBJ1-2, reads EPEVTQTPSHQVTQMGQEVILRCVPISNHLYFYWYRQILGQKVEFLVSFYNNEISEKSEIFDDQFSVERPDGSNFTLKIRSTKLEDSAMYFCATEPGRTFYGYTFGSGTRLTVV.

By proportion, this clonotype is medium-sized (0.01 to 0.1%). V gene TRBV18 combines with J gene TRBJ1-1; 9 nucleotides align to TRBD1. The CDR3 is 14 residues long. Germline CDR1 is KGHSH and CDR2 is LQKENI. Unmatched junction bases numbered 9, after V lost 5 bases and J lost 8 bases. CDR3 sequence: CASSSGTGSVEAFF. CDR3 in DNA: TGTGCCAGCTCATCCGGGACAGGGTCGGTGGAAGCTTTCTTT.

This clonotype turned up a few times. The chain recombines TRBV20-1 with TRBJ2-3, with 10 bases matching TRBD2. The germline V gene encodes CDR1 DFQATT and CDR2 SNEGSKA (reference sequence). Trimming removed 2 bases from V and 8 bases from J; junction bases left unmatched: 19. The CDR3 totals 18 residues. CDR3: CSARSVSSGGTSPGTQYF. The CDR3 DNA reads TGCAGTGCTAGATCGGTGTCTAGCGGGGGTACGTCCCCGGGTACGCAGTATTTT.